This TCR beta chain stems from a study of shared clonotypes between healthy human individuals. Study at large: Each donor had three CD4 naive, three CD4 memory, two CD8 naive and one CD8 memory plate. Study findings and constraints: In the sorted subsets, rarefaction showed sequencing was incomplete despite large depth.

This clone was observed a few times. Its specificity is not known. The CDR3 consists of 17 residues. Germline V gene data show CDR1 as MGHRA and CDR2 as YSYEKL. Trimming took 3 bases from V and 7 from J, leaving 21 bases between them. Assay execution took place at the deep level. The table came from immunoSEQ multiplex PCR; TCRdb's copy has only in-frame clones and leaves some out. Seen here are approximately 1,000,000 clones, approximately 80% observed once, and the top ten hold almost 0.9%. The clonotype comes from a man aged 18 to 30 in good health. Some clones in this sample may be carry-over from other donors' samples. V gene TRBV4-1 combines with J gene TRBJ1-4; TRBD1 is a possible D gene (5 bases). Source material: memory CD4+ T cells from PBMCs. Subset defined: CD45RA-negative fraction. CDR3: CASSHLLPGRPGEKLFF. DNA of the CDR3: TGCGCCAGCAGCCACCTACTCCCGGGACGCCCAGGTGAAAAACTGTTTTTT.